This T cell receptor (beta chain) came from a study of T cells in Graves' hyperthyroidism and ophthalmopathy. A patient was excluded if there was uncontrolled infection, other autoimmune disease, pregnancy or lactation. Orbital computed tomography and thyroid ultrasound, together with serum TRAb and thyroxine and clinical symptoms, were used for diagnoses. TCR beta CDR3 region amplification was performed from RNA transcripts. First-round RT-PCR of the TCR CDR3 relied on the HTBI primer set. Using its own MiXCR run on the multiplex PCR reads, TCRdb lists one record per CDR3 protein. The sample shows 300,000 to 450,000 distinct CDR3 sequences, around 14% of them seen only once. This CDR3 has 12 residues. Trimming took 10 bases from V and 4 from J; bases not matched to a gene: 5. Germline assignment: CDR1 MGHRA and CDR2 YSYEKL.

The sequence was collected from a woman aged 18-29 years with Graves' hyperthyroidism. The sample was blood. V and J are TRBV4-1 and TRBJ2-3; 7 positions agree with TRBD2. This CDR3 reads CANYAGADTQYF. The CDR3 DNA reads as TGCGCCAACTATGCGGGGGCAGATACGCAGTATTTT.